Following are 23 T cell receptor beta chains from one sample sequenced in a study of blood T cell repertoires in COVID-19. Only in-frame clones appear in the TCRdb table, and some are missing; sequencing was by immunoSEQ multiplex PCR. The table lists more than 200,000 clones, more than 75% of them singletons. Source material: PBMCs or T cells enriched from blood (not recorded which). The receptor source for this set is a young man in a cohort exposed to, infected with or recovered from COVID-19 (not recorded which).

This clone has only a few counts. The CDR3 DNA follows: TGTGCCAGCAGCCCTGGAAGAGGGGGGAACACTGAAGCTTTCTTT. Translation: CASSPGRGGNTEAFF. The chain couples TRBV7-2 to TRBJ1-1; D is possibly TRBD1 (6 bases). The CDR3 loop spans 15 amino acids. CDR1 is SGHTA and CDR2 is FQGNSA in the germline V gene. With 5 bases removed from V and 1 base from J, the gap between germline ends came to 14 bases.

The chain employs TRBV7-6 and TRBJ2-3; the D is unclear. The CDR3 consists of 17 residues. Per the germline V gene, CDR1 is SGHVS and CDR2 is FNYEAQ. V lost 2 bases, J lost 0 bases, and 15 bases lay in between. In DNA, the CDR3 is TGTGCCAGCAGCTTATTCGAAGAGATGACTAGCACAGATACGCAGTATTTT. This sequence encodes CASSLFEEMTSTDTQYF.

The rearrangement uses TRBV27 and TRBJ2-3; no definite D call. The V gene lost 3 bases and the J gene lost 2 bases, with 6 bases spanning the gap. Germline V gene sequence: CDR1 MNHEY, CDR2 SMNVEV (reference sequence). There are 13 residues in the CDR3. The CDR3 sequence is CASSFLDTDTQYF. Written as DNA, the CDR3 is TGTGCCAGCAGTTTTCTAGACACAGATACGCAGTATTTT.

This chain joins TRBV6-2 or TRBV6-3 and TRBJ1-6, with a possible D match to TRBD1 (5 bases). Germline CDR1 MNHEY, CDR2 SVGEGT. V was cut by 5 bases and J by 7 bases, with 18 bases left in between. This CDR3 contains 16 residues. The CDR3, as DNA: TGTGCCAGCAGTCACGTCCTGGGGGGACGGAATTCACCCCTCCACTTT. As protein: CASSHVLGGRNSPLHF.

The CDR3 DNA follows: TGTGCCAGCATCCGAGGGAGGACTAGAGGCTCCAAGGGGCCAGATACGCAGTATTTT. Translating gives CASIRGRTRGSKGPDTQYF. The V and J genes are TRBV2 and TRBJ2-3; 7 nucleotides match TRBD2. There are 19 residues in the CDR3. V shed 7 bases and J 4 bases; nucleotides not matched to a gene: 23. Germline CDR1 SNHLY, CDR2 FYNNEI.

The CDR3 bases are TGTGCCACCAGCAGACCCAGGGGGGACACTGAAGCTTTCTTT. Protein product: CATSRPRGDTEAFF. The J gene is TRBJ1-1, the V gene TRBV15, with 7 bases that match TRBD1. The CDR3 is 14 residues long. Germline lookup yields CDR1 LNHNV and CDR2 YYDKDF (reference sequence). With V trimmed by 2 bases and J by 3 bases, 3 bases remained unmatched.

The J gene is TRBJ2-1, the V gene TRBV10-1; D may be TRBD2 (5 bases). Germline CDR1 reads WNHNN; CDR2 reads SYGVQD (reference sequence). The length of the CDR3 is 14 residues. V lost 2 bases to trimming and J lost 9 bases, with 14 bases between them. CDR3 in DNA: TGCGCCAGCAGTGAGGCCTCGGGGTCGGGTGAGCAGTTCTTC. Translating gives CASSEASGSGEQFF.

The V gene is TRBV6-5, the J gene TRBJ1-4; TRBD1 agrees at 7 bases. V was pared by 4 bases and J by 7 bases, with 9 bases of the junction left unmatched. The CDR3 contains 15 residues. The germline V gene encodes CDR1 MNHEY and CDR2 SVGAGI. The CDR3 sequence: CASSSLQGPPEKLFF. CDR3 bases: TGTGCCAGCAGTTCCCTACAGGGGCCGCCTGAAAAACTGTTTTTT.

The chain is built from TRBV9 and TRBJ2-5, with TRBD2 matching over 8 bases. J lost 5 bases, V lost 0 bases, and 3 bases had no gene match. CDR3 length equals 14 residues. Germline lookup yields CDR1 SGDLS and CDR2 YYNGEE. The CDR3 spells CASSVGTSPETQYF. The CDR3 DNA follows: TGTGCCAGCAGCGTAGGGACTAGCCCGGAGACCCAGTACTTC. The full variable domain, completed using reference TRBV9 and TRBJ2-5, is DSGVTQTPKHLITATGQRVTLRCSPRSGDLSVYWYQQSLDQGLQFLIQYYNGEERAKGNILERFSAQQFPDLHSELNLSSLELGDSALYFCASSVGTSPETQYFGPGTRLLVL.

The J gene is TRBJ1-4, the V gene TRBV19; weak D call: TRBD1 (5 bases). This CDR3 comprises 14 residues. Trimming took off 1 base at V and 5 bases at J, with 8 bases between the two ends. The V gene's germline CDR1 is LNHDA and CDR2 SQIVND (reference sequence). The CDR3 loop is CASSIARGNEKLFF. CDR3 sequence (DNA): TGTGCCAGTAGTATAGCTAGGGGAAATGAAAAACTGTTTTTT.

The gene calls are TRBV6-4 and TRBJ2-1, with D unclear. Deletions cut 3 bases from V and 4 bases from J, with 19 bases between. The germline V gene has CDR1 MRHNA and CDR2 SNTAGT. This CDR3 comprises 17 residues. The CDR3 DNA sequence: TGTGCCAGCAGTGATGTTGCGAAGCTAGACGATTACAATGAGCAGTTCTTC. Its translation is CASSDVAKLDDYNEQFF.

V gene TRBV9 combines with J gene TRBJ1-1; D may be TRBD1 (6 bases). The V end was cut by 0 bases, the J end by 10 bases, with 16 bases between. The CDR3 loop spans 14 amino acids. Germline values: CDR1 SGDLS, CDR2 YYNGEE. The DNA for the CDR3 is TGTGCCAGCAGCGTAGATCAGGGGCGCCCGGGAGCTTTCTTT. It is translated as CASSVDQGRPGAFF. Supplemented by reference TRBV9 and TRBJ1-1, the full variable domain reads DSGVTQTPKHLITATGQRVTLRCSPRSGDLSVYWYQQSLDQGLQFLIQYYNGEERAKGNILERFSAQQFPDLHSELNLSSLELGDSALYFCASSVDQGRPGAFFGQGTRLTVV.

The rearrangement links TRBV28 to TRBJ1-2, with 7 positions matching TRBD1. The germline V gene has CDR1 MDHEN and CDR2 SYDVKM. Trimming cost V 9 bases and J 4 bases; bases outside gene matches: 8. The CDR3 spans 13 residues. The CDR3 nucleotides read TGTGCCAGTACCGGGACAGTCTTCTATGGCTACACCTTC. Amino acids: CASTGTVFYGYTF.

The CDR3 DNA is TGTGCCAGCAGCTTAGGTCGGGAACACAATGAGCAGTTCTTC. Translating gives CASSLGREHNEQFF. The chain uses TRBV7-3 and TRBJ2-1; TRBD2 is a possible D gene (5 bases). From germline, CDR1 is SGHTA and CDR2 FQGTGA. The CDR3 covers 14 residues. The germline V and J ends were trimmed by 2 bases and 5 bases, with 10 bases remaining between them.

The sample holds a few counts of this clone. This chain joins TRBV7-6 and TRBJ2-2; 8 bases map to TRBD2. CDR1 is SGHVS and CDR2 is FNYEAQ in the germline V gene. This CDR3 region has 15 residues. Trimming cost V 5 bases and J 5 bases; bases outside gene matches: 7. The DNA for the CDR3 is TGTGCCAGCAGCCCGGGACTAGAAGGGACCGGGGAGCTGTTTTTT. Amino acids: CASSPGLEGTGELFF.

V gene TRBV19 combines with J gene TRBJ1-4; 7 bases are a match to TRBD1. The germline V gene has CDR1 LNHDA and CDR2 SQIVND (reference sequence). The V and J ends lost 6 bases and 8 bases, in that order; junction bases with no gene match: 12. The CDR3 is made up of 15 amino acids. The CDR3 sequence is CASSGRGALSEKLFF. Here the CDR3 DNA reads TGTGCCAGTAGCGGCAGGGGGGCTCTATCGGAAAAACTGTTTTTT.

This sequence joins TRBV19 and TRBJ1-1; 7 bases fit TRBD1. V was pared by 7 bases and J by 0 bases, with 5 bases of the junction left unmatched. CDR3 size: 14 residues. Per the germline V gene, CDR1 is LNHDA and CDR2 is SQIVND (reference sequence). DNA of the CDR3: TGTGCCAGTACTGACAGGGTCTTGAACACTGAAGCTTTCTTT. This translates into CASTDRVLNTEAFF.

V gene TRBV13 combines with J gene TRBJ2-7, with 12 bases matching TRBD2. CDR3 length equals 17 residues. CDR1 and CDR2 (germline): PRHDT, FYEKMQ (reference sequence). Trimming cost V 0 bases and J 4 bases; bases outside gene matches: 7. The chain's CDR3 is CASSLGSTSGRSYEQYF. The CDR3 DNA reads TGTGCCAGCAGCTTAGGATCGACTAGCGGGAGATCGTACGAGCAGTACTTC.

The chain couples TRBV5-1 to TRBJ1-4, with D unclear. The germline V gene has CDR1 SGHRS and CDR2 YFSETQ. The CDR3 covers 14 residues. V lost 0 bases and J 8 bases, leaving 11 bases between the germline ends. The CDR3 DNA sequence: TGCGCCAGCAGCTTGGGAAGCGCCGAAGAAAAACTGTTTTTT. Translating gives CASSLGSAEEKLFF.

This rearrangement joins TRBV5-1 to TRBJ2-2, with 10 bases that match TRBD2. Germline loops: CDR1 SGHRS, CDR2 YFSETQ. This CDR3 contains 18 residues. After removal of 2 bases from V and 7 bases from J, the junction contained 14 bases not matched to a gene. The CDR3: CASSFAHSIAGGDGELFF. CDR3 sequence (DNA): TGCGCCAGCAGCTTCGCCCATTCCATAGCGGGAGGAGACGGGGAGCTGTTTTTT.

The V gene is TRBV7-9, the J gene TRBJ2-7; 8 nucleotides agree with TRBD2. V dropped 2 bases and J dropped 3; count of bases not matched to a gene: 9. Germline V CDR1 and CDR2: SEHNR, FQNEAQ (reference sequence). The CDR3 has 16 amino acids. The CDR3 DNA is TGTGCCAGCAGCTTAATCAAACGGGAGGGGGACTACGAGCAGTACTTC. Residues: CASSLIKREGDYEQYF.

This chain links TRBV4-3 with TRBJ1-2, with D possibly matching TRBD1 (5 bases). Germline CDR1 reads LGHNA; CDR2 reads YSLEER. Between the trimmed V and J ends, which lost 2 bases and 1 base, there was a span of 17 bases. The CDR3 extends over 17 amino acids. The CDR3 sequence is CASSQYAQDTNNYGYTF. In nucleotides, the CDR3 is TGCGCCAGCAGCCAATATGCCCAGGACACAAATAACTATGGCTACACCTTC.

This chain connects TRBV2 to TRBJ2-5; D is unresolved. CDR1 and CDR2 (germline): SNHLY, FYNNEI. Trimming removed 1 base at V and 5 bases at J, with 11 bases between. The CDR3 totals 14 residues. CDR3 bases: TGTGCCAGCAGTGAAGAGAGAGTAGTCGAGACCCAGTACTTC. Translating gives CASSEERVVETQYF.